This T cell receptor beta chain is from a study of beta chain features in type 1 diabetes. Study findings and constraints: It was not settled here whether HLA type affects TCRB rearrangement. cDNA sequencing could over-represent cells with high TCR expression.

Concerning this clone: Its antigen is undetermined.

Expressed TCRB transcripts were sequenced after all isolated RNA was converted to cDNA. Produced via immunoSEQ multiplex PCR; TCRdb's table is partial and in-frame only. The data contain 600,000 to 650,000 clones, roughly a sixth of them seen just once; the ten biggest clones take up 0.09% to 0.095%. The CDR3 is 12 residues long. Germline V lookup: CDR1 SGHTA, CDR2 FQGNSA. V lost 1 base and J 7 bases, leaving 7 bases between the germline ends. The receptor comes from a man younger than 30 in good health. The rearrangement joins TRBV7-2 to TRBJ1-1, with unresolved D. The sample taken for sequencing was naive CD4+ T cells from blood. The CDR3 is CASSLGSIEAFF. The CDR3 bases are TGTGCCAGCAGCTTAGGGTCAATTGAAGCTTTCTTT. Combining the CDR3 with reference TRBV7-2 and TRBJ1-1 gives the whole variable domain GAGVSQSPSNKVTEKGKDVELRCDPISGHTALYWYRQSLGQGLEFLIYFQGNSAPDKSGLPSDRFSAERTGGSVSTLTIQRTQQEDSAVYLCASSLGSIEAFFGQGTRLTVV.